The 25 T cell receptor beta chains below all came from one sample that was sequenced in a study of blood T cell repertoires in COVID-19. Clones were sequenced by immunoSEQ multiplex PCR, and TCRdb holds only the in-frame ones, with some missing. Of more than 110,000 clones listed, 70% to 85% were seen once; the top ten hold about 3.6%. Sequencing was performed on peripheral blood. The receptors originated from a man aged 55 to 70 with acute or convalescent COVID-19.

The chain carries TRBV6-6 and TRBJ2-1, with D maybe TRBD2 (6 bases). V was clipped by 6 bases and J by 1 base, with 13 bases between them. Looked up from germline, CDR1 is MNHNY and CDR2 is SVGAGI (reference sequence). CDR3 size: 15 residues. The CDR3 here is CASSRGAPSYNEQFF. Here the CDR3 DNA reads TGTGCCAGCAGCCGCGGGGCCCCATCCTACAATGAGCAGTTCTTC.

The CDR3 nucleotides read TGTGCCAGCAGCTCTCAGGACAGACCTGGGGGTAATGAAAAACTGTTTTTT. Its protein product is CASSSQDRPGGNEKLFF. The V and J genes are TRBV27 and TRBJ1-4; D may be TRBD1 (6 bases). CDR3 size: 17 residues. V gave up 6 bases and J gave up 4 bases, with 21 bases separating them. Germline loops: CDR1 MNHEY, CDR2 SMNVEV (reference sequence).

This chain connects TRBV5-1 to TRBJ2-7; D possibly corresponds to TRBD2 (6 bases). The CDR3 covers 14 residues. CDR1 is SGHRS and CDR2 is YFSETQ in the germline V gene. V dropped 4 bases and J dropped 2 bases, with 13 bases sitting between them. The CDR3 DNA reads as TGCGCCAGCAGCCCGGAGGGAGTAACCTACGAGCAGTACTTC. It is translated as CASSPEGVTYEQYF.

The rearrangement links TRBV5-1 to TRBJ2-5, with TRBD1 matching over 9 bases. The length of the CDR3 is 15 residues. Trimming at V came to 3 bases and at J to 5 bases, leaving 8 bases not matched to a gene. CDR1 is SGHRS and CDR2 is YFSETQ in the germline V gene. The CDR3 bases are TGCGCCAGCAGCTCCCGACAGGGGGGACGGGAGACCCAGTACTTC. This translates into CASSSRQGGRETQYF. The full variable domain, rest sourced from reference TRBV5-1 and TRBJ2-5, is KAGVTQTPRYLIKTRGQQVTLSCSPISGHRSVSWYQQTPGQGLQFLFEYFSETQRNKGNFPGRFSGRQFSNSRSEMNVSTLELGDSALYLCASSSRQGGRETQYFGPGTRLLVL.

The V and J genes are TRBV19 and TRBJ1-1; a weak D match, TRBD1 (5 bases). Trimming pared 3 bases from V and 0 bases from J, leaving 17 bases between. Per germline, CDR1 LNHDA and CDR2 SQIVND (reference sequence). The CDR3 is made up of 17 amino acids. The CDR3 coding sequence is TGTGCCAGTAGTATTGGGTGGCGGGGGGGACTGAACACTGAAGCTTTCTTT. Residues: CASSIGWRGGLNTEAFF.

The genes are TRBV9 and TRBJ2-7; D ambiguous. Trimming removed 0 bases at V and 6 bases at J, with 10 bases between. CDR3 length: 13 amino acids. CDR1 is SGDLS, CDR2 YYNGEE, per germline. The CDR3 loop is CASSVAIGFEQYF. DNA for the CDR3: TGTGCCAGCAGCGTAGCTATCGGGTTCGAGCAGTACTTC.

The rearrangement links TRBV15 to TRBJ1-5, with a possible D match to TRBD1 (5 bases). V gave up 0 bases and J gave up 6 bases, with 12 bases separating them. Germline-derived CDR1 and CDR2 are LNHNV and YYDKDF (reference sequence). This CDR3 spans 15 amino acids. DNA for the CDR3: TGTGCCACCAGCAGAGATAAGGGGTTAACTCAGCCCCAGCATTTT. This encodes CATSRDKGLTQPQHF.

About this clone itself: The junction differs from germline at one of its ends, possibly a read error. This chain joins TRBV30 and TRBJ2-6; D uncertain. This CDR3 has 12 residues. CDR1 is GTSNPN and CDR2 is SVGIG in the germline V gene (reference sequence). CDR3 protein: CAWKAGPNVLTF. The CDR3 coding sequence is TGTGCCTGGAAGGCTGGGCCCAACGTCCTGACTTTC.

The J gene is TRBJ2-7, the V gene TRBV19; the match to TRBD2 covers 11 bases. The CDR3 sequence is 17 residues long. Trimming at V came to 4 bases and at J to 6 bases, leaving 14 bases not matched to a gene. Germline-derived CDR1 and CDR2 are LNHDA and SQIVND (reference sequence). CDR3 in amino acids: CASSTSLAGGLGREQYF. CDR3 nucleotides: TGTGCCAGTAGTACCTCTTTAGCGGGAGGGCTCGGCCGCGAGCAGTACTTC.

This clone was seen once. The rearrangement links TRBV5-1 to TRBJ1-2; weak D call: TRBD1 (5 bases). The germline V gene has CDR1 SGHRS and CDR2 YFSETQ. CDR3 length equals 12 residues. V was trimmed by 2 bases and J by 10 bases, leaving 12 bases between them. CDR3 DNA sequence: TGCGCCAGCAGCTTTACCCCGGACAACTACACCTTC. Its translation: CASSFTPDNYTF.

This sequence joins TRBV7-9 and TRBJ2-5; no clear D gene. The length of the CDR3 is 16 residues. Trimming removed 4 bases from V and 1 base from J, with 16 bases in between. Germline values: CDR1 SEHNR, CDR2 FQNEAQ (reference sequence). In DNA, the CDR3 is TGTGCCAGCAGCTCTCTTAGGCAGGCCAGCCAAGAGACCCAGTACTTC. Its translation is CASSSLRQASQETQYF.

Only one count was recorded for this clone. The chain carries TRBV5-6 and TRBJ1-6, with TRBD1 matching 9 bases. The V gene's germline CDR1 is SGHDT and CDR2 YYEEEE. The CDR3 consists of 15 residues. The J segment lost 7 bases and the V segment lost 4 bases, leaving 6 bases of the junction unmatched. CDR3 in amino acids: CASSPFDRGNSPLHF. In nucleotides, the CDR3 is TGTGCCAGCAGCCCCTTTGACAGGGGGAATTCACCCCTCCACTTT. The full variable domain, its missing parts supplied by reference TRBV5-6 and TRBJ1-6, is DAGVTQSPTHLIKTRGQQVTLRCSPKSGHDTVSWYQQALGQGPQFIFQYYEEEERQRGNFPDRFSGHQFPNYSSELNVNALLLGDSALYLCASSPFDRGNSPLHFGNGTRLTVT.

This chain links TRBV5-1 with TRBJ2-2, with D perhaps matching TRBD2 (6 bases). Trimming pared 0 bases from V and 3 bases from J, leaving 9 bases between. Germline values: CDR1 SGHRS, CDR2 YFSETQ. The CDR3 is made up of 15 amino acids. The chain's CDR3 is CASSLDGGDTGELFF. The CDR3 bases are TGCGCCAGCAGCTTGGATGGCGGGGACACCGGGGAGCTGTTTTTT. The full variable domain, completed using reference TRBV5-1 and TRBJ2-2, is KAGVTQTPRYLIKTRGQQVTLSCSPISGHRSVSWYQQTPGQGLQFLFEYFSETQRNKGNFPGRFSGRQFSNSRSEMNVSTLELGDSALYLCASSLDGGDTGELFFGEGSRLTVL.

The chain has TRBV6-2 or TRBV6-3 and TRBJ2-5, with D possibly TRBD2 on 5 matching bases. This CDR3 is built from 15 residues. CDR1 and CDR2 from the germline V gene are MNHEY and SVGEGT. The V end was cut by 6 bases, the J end by 5 bases, with 19 bases between. Here the CDR3 DNA reads TGTGCCAGCAGCTCCGACTCCGACTACGGGGAGACCCAGTACTTC. Protein sequence: CASSSDSDYGETQYF.

This clone was detected only once. This chain connects TRBV14 to TRBJ2-3, with unresolved D. The CDR3 totals 14 residues. Germline CDR1 reads SGHDN; CDR2 reads FVKESK. V was shortened by 0 bases and J by 4 bases, with 8 bases between the two germline ends. The CDR3 is CASSQDLTPDTQYF. The CDR3, as DNA: TGTGCCAGCAGCCAAGATTTAACTCCAGATACGCAGTATTTT.

This clone was found once. V is TRBV29-1 and J is TRBJ1-1; the match to TRBD1 covers 9 bases. CDR1 is SQVTM, CDR2 ANQGSEA, per germline. After removal of 5 bases from V and 5 bases from J, the junction contained 6 bases not matched to a gene. There are 13 residues in the CDR3. The CDR3, as DNA: TGCAGCGTTAATACAGGGGGCGTTACTGAAGCTTTCTTT. Its translation is CSVNTGGVTEAFF.

The chain has TRBV7-9 and TRBJ1-2, with TRBD1 matching 10 bases. Germline CDR1 SEHNR, CDR2 FQNEAQ (reference sequence). This CDR3 comprises 15 residues. Trimming cost V 4 bases and J 7 bases; bases outside gene matches: 9. Here the CDR3 DNA reads TGTGCCAGCAGCTCCCGGGACAGGGGAGGGAGTGGCTACACCTTC. Translation: CASSSRDRGGSGYTF.

There are a few counts of this clone. This rearrangement joins TRBV29-1 to TRBJ2-7; 7 bases are a match to TRBD1. V trimming: 6 bases; J trimming: 0 bases; junction bases outside the gene matches: 17. Germline loops: CDR1 SQVTM, CDR2 ANQGSEA. CDR3 length equals 17 residues. The CDR3 nucleotides read TGCAGCGTCGCGCAACCCCCGGGACAGCTTACCTCCTACGAGCAGTACTTC. As protein: CSVAQPPGQLTSYEQYF.

Concerning this clone: The junction departs from the called germline gene at one end, perhaps through a read error. This rearrangement joins TRBV9 to TRBJ2-6; D remains ambiguous. The CDR3 is 17 residues long. Looked up from germline, CDR1 is SGDLS and CDR2 is YYNGEE. CDR3 residues: CAGSAQPPGTGANVLTF. In DNA form, the CDR3 reads TGTGCCGGCAGCGCTCAGCCCCCGGGTACCGGGGCCAACGTCCTGACTTTC. Filled out from reference TRBV9 and TRBJ2-6, the complete variable domain reads DSGVTQTPKHLITATGQRVTLRCSPRSGDLSVYWYQQSLDQGLQFLIQYYNGEERAKGNILERFSAQQFPDLHSELNLSSLELGDSALYFCAGSAQPPGTGANVLTFGAGSRLTVL.

The rearrangement uses TRBV27 and TRBJ2-3, with D perhaps TRBD2 (6 bases). In germline, CDR1 is MNHEY, CDR2 SMNVEV (reference sequence). The CDR3 spans 14 residues. V gave up 4 bases and J gave up 5 bases, with 13 bases separating them. CDR3 in amino acids: CASSWGRGGDTQYF. The DNA for the CDR3 is TGTGCCAGCAGTTGGGGACGGGGAGGAGATACGCAGTATTTT.

The rearrangement links TRBV2 to TRBJ1-2; TRBD1 aligns across 8 bases. The CDR3 runs 14 residues. Germline V CDR1 and CDR2: SNHLY, FYNNEI. Losses at the gene ends were 5 bases for V and 8 bases for J; bases not matched to a gene: 10. In DNA, the CDR3 is TGTGCCAGCAGTTTGGTCCAGGGGGCAGGGGGCTACACCTTC. It yields the protein CASSLVQGAGGYTF.

The chain joins TRBV19 to TRBJ1-1; no reliable D call. This CDR3 has 14 amino acids. V was pared by 2 bases and J by 0 bases, with 7 bases between. Per germline, CDR1 LNHDA and CDR2 SQIVND (reference sequence). The CDR3 spells CASSINILNTEAFF. CDR3 coding DNA: TGTGCCAGTAGTATAAACATCTTGAACACTGAAGCTTTCTTT.

There are a few counts of this clone. The chain recombines TRBV2 with TRBJ1-5; D not certain. Trimming removed 1 base at V and 4 bases at J, with 20 bases between. The CDR3 has 18 amino acids. Germline CDR1 SNHLY, CDR2 FYNNEI. CDR3 sequence reads: CASSEEIGGKGSNQPQHF. The CDR3 nucleotides read TGTGCCAGCAGTGAAGAGATTGGAGGTAAGGGATCAAATCAGCCCCAGCATTTT. The whole variable domain, remainder taken from reference TRBV2 and TRBJ1-5, is EPEVTQTPSHQVTQMGQEVILRCVPISNHLYFYWYRQILGQKVEFLVSFYNNEISEKSEIFDDQFSVERPDGSNFTLKIRSTKLEDSAMYFCASSEEIGGKGSNQPQHFGDGTRLSIL.

This clone was counted once. At one end the junction does not follow the germline gene, possibly because of a read error. This chain joins TRBV19 and TRBJ1-5; TRBD1 aligns across 8 bases. The germline V gene has CDR1 LNHDA and CDR2 SQIVND (reference sequence). The CDR3 is 15 amino acids. The CDR3 is CASSLDRGGNQPQHF. The CDR3 coding sequence is TGTGCCAGTAGTTTAGACAGGGGCGGCAATCAGCCCCAGCATTTT. Combining the CDR3 with reference TRBV19 and TRBJ1-5 gives the whole variable domain DGGITQSPKYLFRKEGQNVTLSCEQNLNHDAMYWYRQDPGQGLRLIYYSQIVNDFQKGDIAEGYSVSREKKESFPLTVTSAQKNPTAFYLCASSLDRGGNQPQHFGDGTRLSIL.

This clone was recorded once. The gene calls are TRBV7-6 and TRBJ2-2; D may be TRBD1 (6 bases). Looked up from germline, CDR1 is SGHVS and CDR2 is FNYEAQ. The ends were cut back, 5 bases at V and 1 base at J, with 11 bases in the middle. The CDR3 covers 15 residues. For the CDR3, the DNA is TGTGCCAGCAGCGGTACAGGGTTGAACACCGGGGAGCTGTTTTTT. This encodes CASSGTGLNTGELFF.